These T cell receptor beta chains were read from a single sample in a study of radiation and T cells in renal cell carcinoma. Sequencing was performed with immunoSEQ multiplex PCR; in TCRdb, only in-frame clones are kept and a portion is missing. The sample has over 35,000 clones, roughly 82% seen once. This material consisted of blood, taken from a patient whose treatment included radiotherapy and nephrectomy. Source of these receptors: a woman between 70 and 85 years old with renal cell carcinoma. CDR3s include the opening cysteine and the closing phenylalanine or tryptophan. The D gene is left open where the match is weak. Only part of the rows carry a size: once, few, many, or a class if the clone is expanded.

V	D	length	size	J	DNA	CDR3
TRBV19	.	16	few	TRBJ1-2	TGTGCCAGTAGGACCGGGGGCAGCGCAGCTAACTATGGCTACACCTTC	CASRTGGSAANYGYTF
TRBV4-3	.	16	.	TRBJ2-3	TGCGCCAGCAGCCAAGCCCCCTTAGGTCATGGAGATACGCAGTATTTT	CASSQAPLGHGDTQYF
TRBV5-4	.	16	.	TRBJ2-2	TGTGCCAGCAGCGGGGGCGGGGCCCTGTCCACCGGGGAGCTGTTTTTT	CASSGGGALSTGELFF
TRBV6-1	.	14	.	TRBJ1-5	TGTGCCAGCAGCCAGGGGAATTTCAATCAGCCCCAGCATTTT	CASSQGNFNQPQHF
TRBV7-2	.	15	.	TRBJ2-2	TGTGCCAGCAGCTTTGCGGGACTGAACACCGGGGAGCTGTTTTTT	CASSFAGLNTGELFF
TRBV7-9	.	14	.	TRBJ1-1	TGTGCCAGCAGCTTAGTTGGGGGGAACACTGAAGCTTTCTTT	CASSLVGGNTEAFF
TRBV7-8	TRBD1	15	.	TRBJ2-7	TGTGCCAGCAGCTTAGGAGGACAGGGAATCTACGAGCAGTACTTC	CASSLGGQGIYEQYF
TRBV5-1	.	14	.	TRBJ1-1	TGCGCCAGCACCTTCCGGGACGGGGACACTGAAGCTTTCTTT	CASTFRDGDTEAFF
TRBV18	.	13	.	TRBJ2-7	TGTGCCAGCTCACCGGGGTCGGGATACGAGCAGTACTTC	CASSPGSGYEQYF
TRBV19	TRBD1	15	once	TRBJ2-1	TGTGCCAGTAGTATTTCCCGGGACAGGGTAAATGAGCAGTTCTTC	CASSISRDRVNEQFF
TRBV6-1	TRBD1	14	few	TRBJ1-3	TGTGCCAGCAGCCTCGACAGGGTCGGAAACACCATATATTTT	CASSLDRVGNTIYF
TRBV4-1	TRBD1	16	.	TRBJ2-4	TGCGCCAGCAGCCCCGGACAGGGTGGGGCCAAAAACATTCAGTACTTC	CASSPGQGGAKNIQYF